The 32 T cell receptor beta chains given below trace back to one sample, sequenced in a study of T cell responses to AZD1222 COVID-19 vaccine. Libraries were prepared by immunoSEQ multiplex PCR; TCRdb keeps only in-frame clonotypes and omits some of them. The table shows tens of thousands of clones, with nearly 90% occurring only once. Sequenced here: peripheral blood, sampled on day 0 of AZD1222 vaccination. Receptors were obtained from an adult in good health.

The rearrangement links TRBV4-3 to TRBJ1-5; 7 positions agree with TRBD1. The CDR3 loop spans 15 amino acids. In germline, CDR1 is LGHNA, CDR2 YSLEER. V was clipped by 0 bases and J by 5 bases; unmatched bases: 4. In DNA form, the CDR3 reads TGCGCCAGCAGCCAAGATCCACAGGGGCATCAGCCCCAGCATTTT. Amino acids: CASSQDPQGHQPQHF.

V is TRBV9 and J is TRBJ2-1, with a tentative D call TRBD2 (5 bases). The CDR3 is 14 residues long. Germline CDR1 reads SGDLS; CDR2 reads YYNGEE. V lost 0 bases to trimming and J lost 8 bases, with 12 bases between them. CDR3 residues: CASSVGAAPHEQFF. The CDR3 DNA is TGTGCCAGCAGCGTAGGAGCGGCGCCCCATGAGCAGTTCTTC.

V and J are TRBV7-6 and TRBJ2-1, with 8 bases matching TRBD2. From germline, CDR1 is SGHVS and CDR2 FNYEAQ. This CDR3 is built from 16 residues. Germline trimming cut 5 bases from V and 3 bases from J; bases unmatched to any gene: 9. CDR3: CASSPPQRGIYNEQFF. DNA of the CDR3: TGTGCCAGCAGCCCCCCCCAGCGGGGGATCTACAATGAGCAGTTCTTC.

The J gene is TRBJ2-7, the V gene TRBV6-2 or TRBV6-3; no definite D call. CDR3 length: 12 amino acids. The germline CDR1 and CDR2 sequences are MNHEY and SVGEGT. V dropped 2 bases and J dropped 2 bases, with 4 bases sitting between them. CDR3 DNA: TGTGCCAGCAGTTACACGCCCTACGAGCAGTACTTC. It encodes CASSYTPYEQYF.

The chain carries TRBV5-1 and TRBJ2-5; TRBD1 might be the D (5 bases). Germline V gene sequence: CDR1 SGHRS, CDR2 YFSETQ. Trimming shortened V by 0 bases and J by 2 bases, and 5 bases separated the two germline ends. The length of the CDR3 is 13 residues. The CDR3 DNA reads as TGCGCCAGCAGCTTGGACAGGCAAGAGACCCAGTACTTC. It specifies CASSLDRQETQYF.

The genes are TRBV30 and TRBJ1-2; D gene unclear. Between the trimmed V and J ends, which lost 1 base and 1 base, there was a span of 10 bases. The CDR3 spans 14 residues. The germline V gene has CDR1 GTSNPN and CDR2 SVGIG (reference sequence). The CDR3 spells CAWSEAAFNYGYTF. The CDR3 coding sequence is TGTGCCTGGAGTGAAGCAGCGTTTAACTATGGCTACACCTTC.

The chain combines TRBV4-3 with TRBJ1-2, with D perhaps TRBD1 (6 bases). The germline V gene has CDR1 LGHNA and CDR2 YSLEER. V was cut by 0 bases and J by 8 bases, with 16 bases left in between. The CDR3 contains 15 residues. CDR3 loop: CASSQDLTQRGGYTF. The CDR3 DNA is TGCGCCAGCAGCCAAGATTTGACGCAAAGGGGGGGCTACACCTTC.

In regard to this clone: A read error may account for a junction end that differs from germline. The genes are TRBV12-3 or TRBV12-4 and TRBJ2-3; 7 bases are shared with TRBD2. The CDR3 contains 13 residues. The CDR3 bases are TGTGCCAGCAGTCTAGCGGAGGTAGATACGCAGTATTTT. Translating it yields CASSLAEVDTQYF.

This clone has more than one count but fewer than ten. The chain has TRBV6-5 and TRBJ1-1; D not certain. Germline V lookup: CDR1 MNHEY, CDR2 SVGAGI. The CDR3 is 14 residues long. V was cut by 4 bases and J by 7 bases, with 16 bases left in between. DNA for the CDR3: TGTGCCAGCAGTTGGCAGGCCGGTGGCGGTGAAGCTTTCTTT. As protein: CASSWQAGGGEAFF.

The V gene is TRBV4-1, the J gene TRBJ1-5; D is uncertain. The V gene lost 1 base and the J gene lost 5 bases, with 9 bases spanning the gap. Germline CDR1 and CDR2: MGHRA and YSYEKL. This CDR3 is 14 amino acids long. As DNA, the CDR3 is TGCGCCAGCAGCCAAGGGTCGAGGGATCAGCCCCAGCATTTT. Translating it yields CASSQGSRDQPQHF.

The CDR3 DNA reads as TGCAGCGCTGGGGCAGGGTCAACCTACGAGCAGTACTTC. It yields the protein CSAGAGSTYEQYF. The V gene is TRBV29-1, the J gene TRBJ2-7, with a possible D match to TRBD1 (5 bases). Germline V gene data show CDR1 as SQVTM and CDR2 as ANQGSEA. This CDR3 is built from 13 residues. Trimming cost V 7 bases and J 2 bases, with 15 bases left between them.

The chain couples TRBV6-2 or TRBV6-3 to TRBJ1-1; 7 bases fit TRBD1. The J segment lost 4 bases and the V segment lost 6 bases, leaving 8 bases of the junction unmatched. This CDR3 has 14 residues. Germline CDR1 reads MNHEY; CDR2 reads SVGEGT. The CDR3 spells CASSIPQGTTEAFF. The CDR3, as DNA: TGTGCCAGCAGCATCCCACAGGGGACCACTGAAGCTTTCTTT.

CDR3 loop: CASSYRRGLNTGELFF. CDR3 in DNA: TGTGCCAGCAGTTACCGGAGGGGACTGAACACCGGGGAGCTGTTTTTT. The genes are TRBV6-5 and TRBJ2-2; the D gene is possibly TRBD2 (6 bases). The CDR3 covers 16 residues. V lost 2 bases to trimming and J lost 1 base, with 11 bases between them. Germline V gives CDR1 MNHEY, CDR2 SVGAGI.

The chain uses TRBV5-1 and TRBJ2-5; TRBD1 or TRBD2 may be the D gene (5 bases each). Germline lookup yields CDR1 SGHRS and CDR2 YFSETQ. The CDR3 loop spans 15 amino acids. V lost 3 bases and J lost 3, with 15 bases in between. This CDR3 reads CASSSTAGREETQYF. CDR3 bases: TGCGCCAGCAGCTCCACGGCAGGGAGAGAAGAGACCCAGTACTTC. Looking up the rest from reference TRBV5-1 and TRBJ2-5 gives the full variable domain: KAGVTQTPRYLIKTRGQQVTLSCSPISGHRSVSWYQQTPGQGLQFLFEYFSETQRNKGNFPGRFSGRQFSNSRSEMNVSTLELGDSALYLCASSSTAGREETQYFGPGTRLLVL.

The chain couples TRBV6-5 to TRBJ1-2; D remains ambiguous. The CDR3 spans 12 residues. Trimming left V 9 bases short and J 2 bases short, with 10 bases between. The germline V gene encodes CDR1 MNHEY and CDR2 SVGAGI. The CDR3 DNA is TGTGCCAGTTCATCAGTAAACTATGGCTACACCTTC. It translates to CASSSVNYGYTF.

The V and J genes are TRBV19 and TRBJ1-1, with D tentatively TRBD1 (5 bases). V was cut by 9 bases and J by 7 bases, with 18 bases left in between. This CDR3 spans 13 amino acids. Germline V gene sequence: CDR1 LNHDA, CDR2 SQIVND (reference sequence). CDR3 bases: TGTGCCAGCAAAATTCAGGGCGGCAATGAAGCTTTCTTT. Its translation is CASKIQGGNEAFF.

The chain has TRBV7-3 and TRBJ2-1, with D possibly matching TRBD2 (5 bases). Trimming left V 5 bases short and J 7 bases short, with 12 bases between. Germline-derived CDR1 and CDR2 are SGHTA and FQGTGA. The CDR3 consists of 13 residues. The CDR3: CASSSKRGNEQFF. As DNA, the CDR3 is TGTGCCAGCAGCAGTAAAAGAGGGAATGAGCAGTTCTTC.

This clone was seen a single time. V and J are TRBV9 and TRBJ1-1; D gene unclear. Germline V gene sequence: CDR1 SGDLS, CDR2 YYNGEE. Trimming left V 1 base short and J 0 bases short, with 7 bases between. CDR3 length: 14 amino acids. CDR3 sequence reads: CASSVRSVNTEAFF. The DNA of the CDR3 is TGTGCCAGCAGCGTACGATCCGTGAACACTGAAGCTTTCTTT.

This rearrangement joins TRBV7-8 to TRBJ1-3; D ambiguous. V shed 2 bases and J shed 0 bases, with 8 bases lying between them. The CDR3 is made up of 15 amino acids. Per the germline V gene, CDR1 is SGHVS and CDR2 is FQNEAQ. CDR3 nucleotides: TGTGCCAGCAGCTTATCAGGACTCTCTGGAAACACCATATATTTT. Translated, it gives CASSLSGLSGNTIYF.

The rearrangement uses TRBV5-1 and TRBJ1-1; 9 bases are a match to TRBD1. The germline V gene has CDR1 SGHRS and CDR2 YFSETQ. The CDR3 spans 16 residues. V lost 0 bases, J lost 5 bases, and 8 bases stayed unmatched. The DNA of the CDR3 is TGCGCCAGCAGCTTGGGAGGGACAGGGAGTGGGACTGAAGCTTTCTTT. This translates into CASSLGGTGSGTEAFF.

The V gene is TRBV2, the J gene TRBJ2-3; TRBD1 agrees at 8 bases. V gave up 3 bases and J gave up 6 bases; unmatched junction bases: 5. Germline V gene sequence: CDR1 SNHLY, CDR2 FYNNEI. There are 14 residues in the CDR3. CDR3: CASSDQGAGDTQYF. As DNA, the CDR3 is TGTGCCAGCAGTGACCAGGGGGCGGGTGATACGCAGTATTTT.

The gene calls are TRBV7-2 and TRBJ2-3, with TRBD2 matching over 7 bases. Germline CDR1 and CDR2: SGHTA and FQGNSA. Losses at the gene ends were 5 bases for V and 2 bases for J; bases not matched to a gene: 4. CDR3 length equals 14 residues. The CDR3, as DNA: TGTGCCAGCAGCCTAGGGGACTACACAGATACGCAGTATTTT. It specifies CASSLGDYTDTQYF.

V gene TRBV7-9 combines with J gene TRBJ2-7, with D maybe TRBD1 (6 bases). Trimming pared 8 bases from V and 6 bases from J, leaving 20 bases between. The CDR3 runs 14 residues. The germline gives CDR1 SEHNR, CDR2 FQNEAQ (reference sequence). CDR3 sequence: CASQPVQGEFEQYF. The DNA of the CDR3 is TGTGCCAGCCAACCGGTACAGGGTGAGTTCGAGCAGTACTTC.

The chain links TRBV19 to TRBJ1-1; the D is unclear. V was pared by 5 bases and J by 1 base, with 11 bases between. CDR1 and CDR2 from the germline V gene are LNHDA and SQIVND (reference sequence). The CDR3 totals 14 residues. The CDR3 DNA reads TGTGCCAGTAGTGCTCATTCGGGGAACACTGAAGCTTTCTTT. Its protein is CASSAHSGNTEAFF.

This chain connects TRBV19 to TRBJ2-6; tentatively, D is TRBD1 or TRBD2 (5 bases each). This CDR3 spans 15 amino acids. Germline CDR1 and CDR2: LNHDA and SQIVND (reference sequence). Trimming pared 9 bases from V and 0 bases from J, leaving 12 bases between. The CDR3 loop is CASRAGSSGANVLTF. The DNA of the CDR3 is TGTGCCAGCAGGGCTGGGAGCTCTGGGGCCAACGTCCTGACTTTC. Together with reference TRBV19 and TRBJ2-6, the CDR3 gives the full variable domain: DGGITQSPKYLFRKEGQNVTLSCEQNLNHDAMYWYRQDPGQGLRLIYYSQIVNDFQKGDIAEGYSVSREKKESFPLTVTSAQKNPTAFYLCASRAGSSGANVLTFGAGSRLTVL.

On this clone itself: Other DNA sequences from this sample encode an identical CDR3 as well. The CDR3 here is CASSLGQGNEKLFF. The CDR3 DNA sequence: TGCGCCAGCAGCCTGGGACAGGGAAATGAAAAACTGTTTTTT. The rearrangement uses TRBV5-1 and TRBJ1-4; 9 nucleotides agree with TRBD1. Unmatched junction bases numbered 3, after V lost 4 bases and J lost 5 bases. The CDR3 consists of 14 residues. CDR1 is SGHRS and CDR2 is YFSETQ in the germline V gene.

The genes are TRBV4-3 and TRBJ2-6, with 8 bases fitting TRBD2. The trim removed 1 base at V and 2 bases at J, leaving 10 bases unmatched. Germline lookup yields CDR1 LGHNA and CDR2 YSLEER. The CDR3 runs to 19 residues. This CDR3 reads CASSQALAGPPTGANVLTF. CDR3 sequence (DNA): TGCGCCAGCAGCCAAGCCCTAGCGGGCCCCCCAACTGGGGCCAACGTCCTGACTTTC.

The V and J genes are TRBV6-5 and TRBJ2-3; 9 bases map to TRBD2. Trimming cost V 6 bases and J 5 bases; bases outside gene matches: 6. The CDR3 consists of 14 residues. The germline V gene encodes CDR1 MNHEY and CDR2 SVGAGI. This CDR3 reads CASRTSGGLDTQYF. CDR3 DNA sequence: TGTGCCAGCAGGACGAGCGGGGGGTTAGATACGCAGTATTTT.

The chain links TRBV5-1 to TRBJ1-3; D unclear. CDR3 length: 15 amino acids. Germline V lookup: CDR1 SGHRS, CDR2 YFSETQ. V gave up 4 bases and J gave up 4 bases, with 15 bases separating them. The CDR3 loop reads CASSPAAGGGNTIYF. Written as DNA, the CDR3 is TGCGCCAGCAGCCCCGCGGCAGGCGGCGGAAACACCATATATTTT.

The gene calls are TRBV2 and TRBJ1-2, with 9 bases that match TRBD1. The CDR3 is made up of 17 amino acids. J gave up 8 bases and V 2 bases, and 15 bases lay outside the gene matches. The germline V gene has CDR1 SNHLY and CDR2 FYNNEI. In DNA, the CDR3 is TGTGCCAGCAGTGAAATGGTGGGACAGGGAATCGCTATCGGCTACACCTTC. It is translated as CASSEMVGQGIAIGYTF.

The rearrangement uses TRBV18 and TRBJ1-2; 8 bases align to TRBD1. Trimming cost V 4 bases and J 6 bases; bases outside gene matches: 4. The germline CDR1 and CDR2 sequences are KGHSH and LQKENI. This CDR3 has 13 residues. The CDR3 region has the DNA TGTGCCAGCTCACGCCAGGGGGCCAATGGCTACACCTTC. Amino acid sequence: CASSRQGANGYTF. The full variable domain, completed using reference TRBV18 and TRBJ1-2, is NAGVMQNPRHLVRRRGQEARLRCSPMKGHSHVYWYRQLPEEGLKFMVYLQKENIIDESGMPKERFSAEFPKEGPSILRIQQVVRGDSAAYFCASSRQGANGYTFGSGTRLTVV.

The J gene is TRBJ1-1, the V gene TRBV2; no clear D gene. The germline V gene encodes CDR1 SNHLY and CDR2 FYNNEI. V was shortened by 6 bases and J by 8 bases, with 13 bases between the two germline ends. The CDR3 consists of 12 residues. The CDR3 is CASRGDVPEAFF. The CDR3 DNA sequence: TGTGCCAGCAGGGGAGACGTACCCGAAGCTTTCTTT.